Each of the 19 T cell receptor beta chains below was sequenced from the same sample in a study of regulatory T cells in long-lasting Graves disease. According to the study, TCR beta libraries were built with iRepertoire HTBI primers and CDR3-region Arm-PCR. TCRdb ran MiXCR on the multiplex PCR reads and lists one entry per CDR3 protein. The table shows 420,000 or so distinct CDR3 sequences, with roughly 15% occurring only once. Time point indicated: newly diagnosed GD, antithyroid drugs for less than 3 months. Isolated PBMC RNA provided the starting material for the TCR library. These data also formed part of another study, on T cells in Graves' hyperthyroidism and ophthalmopathy.

The starting material was peripheral blood mononuclear cells (PBMCs), obtained at new diagnosis, from a patient treated with antithyroid drugs. These receptors came from a woman between 18 and 29 years old with Graves disease.

This clonotype was found many times. This chain connects TRBV5-1 to TRBJ2-7, with 13 nucleotides matching TRBD2. The trim removed 5 bases at V and 4 bases at J, leaving 6 bases unmatched. The CDR3 covers 15 residues. CDR1 and CDR2 from the germline V gene are SGHRS and YFSETQ. The CDR3, as DNA: TGCGCCAGCAGTCCGACTAGCGGGAGGCTTTACGAGCAGTACTTC. The encoded protein is CASSPTSGRLYEQYF.

J is TRBJ2-1 and V is TRBV6-1, with D unclear. CDR3 length: 13 residues. V gave up 8 bases and J gave up 0 bases, with 8 bases separating them. Germline values: CDR1 MNHNS, CDR2 SASEGT. The CDR3 region is CASGASSYNEQFF. The CDR3, as DNA: TGTGCCAGCGGTGCTAGCTCCTACAATGAGCAGTTCTTC.

This clonotype was observed at least ten times. V and J are TRBV7-6 and TRBJ2-5; 14 nucleotides match TRBD2. Germline V CDR1 and CDR2: SGHVS, FNYEAQ. There are 17 residues in the CDR3. Losses at the gene ends were 3 bases for V and 5 bases for J; bases not matched to a gene: 8. The CDR3 nucleotides are TGTGCCAGCAGCTTGGGGACTAGCGGGAGTGTAGGCGAGACCCAGTACTTC. Its translation: CASSLGTSGSVGETQYF.

This clonotype came up many times. The chain uses TRBV6-5 and TRBJ1-2; tentative D call: TRBD1 (5 bases). The germline CDR1 and CDR2 sequences are MNHEY and SVGAGI. Trimming removed 0 bases at V and 7 bases at J, with 12 bases between. This CDR3 comprises 14 residues. The CDR3: CASSYSRQGGGYTF. CDR3 nucleotides: TGTGCCAGCAGTTACTCGAGGCAGGGCGGTGGCTACACCTTC.

This clonotype was observed a handful of times. Since a much larger clone is just one base distant, this may be a read error. The chain employs TRBV29-1 and TRBJ2-1; the D is unclear. There are 14 residues in the CDR3. The V end was cut by 2 bases, the J end by 8 bases, with 16 bases between. Looked up from germline, CDR1 is SQVTM and CDR2 is ANQGSEA. DNA for the CDR3: TGCAGCGTTGAACTCCCGCTCGCCCGCGATGAGCAGTTCTTC. This codes for CSVELPLARDEQFF.

This clonotype occurred a few times. A read error may account for a junction end that differs from germline. The chain combines TRBV7-7 with TRBJ2-1; 7 positions match TRBD2. The V gene's germline CDR1 is SSHAT and CDR2 FNYEAQ (reference sequence). The CDR3 loop spans 15 amino acids. The CDR3 DNA follows: TGTGCTAGCAGCTTAGGACTAGTTCCAGGCGATGAGCAGTTCTTC. This encodes CASSLGLVPGDEQFF.

The V gene is TRBV6-2 or TRBV6-3, the J gene TRBJ1-1; D not certain. There are 14 residues in the CDR3. V lost 0 bases and J 5 bases, leaving 10 bases between the germline ends. Germline V CDR1 and CDR2: MNHEY, SVGEGT. DNA for the CDR3: TGTGCCAGCAGTTACTCGAGTTGGGGAACTGAAGCTTTCTTT. Encoded protein: CASSYSSWGTEAFF.

This clonotype occurred a few times. The CDR3: CASSEVIGGLAGGYEQYF. The CDR3 DNA reads TGTGCCAGCAGTGAAGTGATTGGGGGACTAGCGGGAGGGTACGAGCAGTACTTC. This chain joins TRBV2 and TRBJ2-7, with 16 bases that match TRBD2. Trimming removed 1 base from V and 4 bases from J; junction bases left unmatched: 7. Germline CDR1 and CDR2: SNHLY and FYNNEI. This CDR3 region has 18 residues.

This chain links TRBV6-1 with TRBJ1-2, with D maybe TRBD1 (5 bases). CDR1 MNHNS and CDR2 SASEGT come from the germline V gene. The CDR3 is 13 residues long. Between the trimmed V and J ends, which lost 6 bases and 8 bases, there was a span of 16 bases. The CDR3 nucleotides read TGTGCCAGCAGACATGACGGGGGAGTCGGCTACACCTTC. Its protein is CASRHDGGVGYTF.

J is TRBJ1-2 and V is TRBV6-1, with D possibly matching TRBD1 (5 bases). Germline CDR1 reads MNHNS; CDR2 reads SASEGT. With 2 bases removed from V and 8 bases from J, the gap between germline ends came to 18 bases. The CDR3 sequence is 15 residues long. Here the CDR3 DNA reads TGTGCCAGCAGTGAAACAGGACTTCAGGGCGCCGGCTACACCTTC. Its translation is CASSETGLQGAGYTF.

This clonotype was observed many times. The J gene is TRBJ2-7, the V gene TRBV7-9; 7 bases fit TRBD1. This CDR3 spans 15 amino acids. Germline V gene data show CDR1 as SEHNR and CDR2 as FQNEAQ (reference sequence). The ends lost 3 bases at V and 5 bases at J; junction bases unmatched: 10. CDR3 bases: TGTGCCAGCAGCTTTGCCGACAGGGTCAACGACGAGCAGTACTTC. This gives the protein CASSFADRVNDEQYF.

This clonotype was recorded at least ten times. The genes are TRBV5-4 and TRBJ2-3, with TRBD2 identical over 8 bases. The CDR3 is made up of 15 amino acids. The germline CDR1 and CDR2 sequences are SGHNT and YYREEE (reference sequence). The J segment lost 2 bases and the V segment lost 5 bases, leaving 7 bases of the junction unmatched. This CDR3 is CASSFTSGFTDTQYF. CDR3 bases: TGTGCCAGCAGTTTTACTAGCGGATTCACAGATACGCAGTATTTT. Full variable domain (rest looked up from reference TRBV5-4 and TRBJ2-3): ETGVTQSPTHLIKTRGQQVTLRCSSQSGHNTVSWYQQALGQGPQFIFQYYREEENGRGNFPPRFSGLQFPNYSSELNVNALELDDSALYLCASSFTSGFTDTQYFGPGTRLTVL.

This clonotype came up a few times. The gene calls are TRBV12-3 or TRBV12-4 and TRBJ1-5, with a possible D match to TRBD1 (5 bases). The CDR3 runs 15 residues. Trimming removed 5 bases at V and 3 bases at J, with 14 bases between. CDR3 nucleotides: TGTGCCAGCAGTAGTCCCGGGGCCCCCAATCAGCCCCAGCATTTT. Translated: CASSSPGAPNQPQHF.

This sequence joins TRBV3-1 and TRBJ2-4; no clear D gene. CDR1 and CDR2 from the germline V gene are LGHDT and YNNKEL (reference sequence). This CDR3 comprises 16 residues. The germline V and J ends were trimmed by 4 bases and 2 bases, with 15 bases remaining between them. CDR3 DNA sequence: TGTGCCAGCAGCCCACACAACGGGTTCCCCAAAAACATTCAGTACTTC. Its protein product is CASSPHNGFPKNIQYF.

This clonotype turned up a few times. A much bigger clone sits one base away, suggesting this may be a read error. The V gene is TRBV2, the J gene TRBJ2-1; TRBD2 matches at 11 bases. Germline CDR1 is SNHLY and CDR2 is FYNNEI. J gave up 3 bases and V 8 bases, and 9 bases lay outside the gene matches. This CDR3 contains 16 residues. CDR3 DNA: TGTGCCAGCGGCCCTCCGGGACTAGCGGACTACAATGAGCAGTTCTTC. Translated: CASGPPGLADYNEQFF.

This clonotype occurred many times. Relative to the germline gene, one junction end is altered; a read error may explain this. The rearrangement uses TRBV12-3 or TRBV12-4 and TRBJ2-1, with TRBD1 matching over 7 bases. The CDR3 extends over 15 amino acids. CDR3 sequence reads: CASSLEGAGWHEQFF. The CDR3 DNA is TGTGCCAGCAGCTTAGAGGGGGCGGGTTGGCATGAGCAGTTCTTC.

This clonotype was picked up many times. This chain joins TRBV5-4 and TRBJ2-7, with 10 nucleotides matching TRBD2. Trimming removed 4 bases from V and 3 bases from J; junction bases left unmatched: 7. CDR3 size: 15 residues. From germline, CDR1 is SGHNT and CDR2 YYREEE (reference sequence). The CDR3 loop is CASSVELAGNYEQYF. For the CDR3, the DNA is TGTGCCAGCAGCGTGGAACTAGCGGGAAACTACGAGCAGTACTTC.

This clonotype was seen at least ten times. CDR3 sequence (DNA): TGTGCCAGCAGCTTAGGTGGGGCAGTTAGGACCTACGAGCAGTACTTC. It is translated as CASSLGGAVRTYEQYF. The rearrangement uses TRBV7-9 and TRBJ2-7; maybe TRBD1 (5 bases). This CDR3 region has 16 residues. Germline CDR1 SEHNR, CDR2 FQNEAQ (reference sequence). The ends were cut back, 1 base at V and 2 bases at J, with 15 bases in the middle.

This clonotype came up a few times. This chain joins TRBV28 and TRBJ1-2; no clear D. CDR3 length: 11 residues. V lost 4 bases and J lost 6, with 6 bases in between. Germline CDR1 and CDR2: MDHEN and SYDVKM. The CDR3: CASSSINGYTF. In nucleotides, the CDR3 is TGTGCCAGCAGTTCCATAAATGGCTACACCTTC.